The rows below give T cell receptor beta chains drawn from one sample of a study of CD8 T cells in ankylosing spondylitis. Each CDR3 protein gets one entry after TCRdb re-called the 5' RACE reads with MiXCR. This table holds fewer than 350,000 distinct CDR3 sequences, 11% found once. The specimen was blood, either unsorted or a sorted T cell fraction (not recorded which). Every receptor here comes from a female donor with ankylosing spondylitis or in good health (not recorded which). Both conserved end residues are part of each CDR3. A D gene is named only where the DNA matches it firmly. Clone size is given for some rows only: seen once, a few or many times, or a class if the clone is expanded.

size	D	J	length	V	DNA	CDR3
many	TRBD1	TRBJ1-1	16	TRBV5-1	TGCGCCAGCAGCTCCGCGACAGGGGGCCTGGGCACTGAAGCTTTCTTT	CASSSATGGLGTEAFF
NA	NA	TRBJ1-2	15	TRBV5-1	TGCGCCAGCAGCTCAAGGACAACTACTAACTATGGCTACACCTTC	CASSSRTTTNYGYTF
few	TRBD1	TRBJ1-1	12	TRBV5-1	TGCGCCAGCAGCTTGGAGGGACAGGGCATCGGCTTT	CASSLEGQGIGF
many	NA	TRBJ1-1	13	TRBV9	TGTGCCAGCAGCGTAGGTCGGAACACTGAAGCTTTCTTT	CASSVGRNTEAFF
NA	TRBD1	TRBJ1-5	16	TRBV5-1	TGCGCCAGCAGCCCAGGACAGGGGGCAGGCACAGATACGCAGCATTTT	CASSPGQGAGTDTQHF
NA	TRBD2	TRBJ2-7	15	TRBV12-3/TRBV12-4	TGTACCAGCAGTTGGACTAGCAGGAGCTCCTTCGAGCAGTACTTC	CTSSWTSRSSFEQYF
many	NA	TRBJ1-2	17	TRBV3-1	TGTGCCAGCAGCCAAGCTTTATTCGGGGGATCTAACTATGGCTACACCTTC	CASSQALFGGSNYGYTF
many	TRBD2	TRBJ2-1	16	TRBV9	TGTGCCAGCAGCGTCTCCCCCGGAGCGGGAGGGAATGAGCAGTTCTTC	CASSVSPGAGGNEQFF
many	NA	TRBJ2-2	14	TRBV28	TGTGCCAGCACTAGGGGGTACGGGACCGGGGAGCTGTTTTTT	CASTRGYGTGELFF
NA	NA	TRBJ2-1	14	TRBV14	TGTGCCAGCTCCTCGGGGTCCCCCCACAATGAGCAGTTCTTC	CASSSGSPHNEQFF
few	NA	TRBJ1-2	16	TRBV19	TGTGCCAGTAAGCCCTTTTACCGACCCGCCGCGGAGGGCTACACCTTC	CASKPFYRPAAEGYTF
many	TRBD2	TRBJ2-7	16	TRBV4-2	TGTGCCAGCAGCCAAGAGGAAGGGGTAGCGGGCGTCCAGCAGTACTTC	CASSQEEGVAGVQQYF
many	NA	TRBJ2-7	14	TRBV11-2	TGTGCCAGCAGCTTAGGTCAGCTAGCCTACGAGCAGTACTTC	CASSLGQLAYEQYF
NA	NA	TRBJ1-4	14	TRBV5-1	TGCGCCAGCAGCTTCGGGAGCCTTAATGAAAAACTGTTTTTT	CASSFGSLNEKLFF
many	NA	TRBJ1-5	18	TRBV7-8	TGTGCCAGCAGCTTTAGTGGGCAGTTTCAAACTTCCAATCAGCCCCAGCATTTT	CASSFSGQFQTSNQPQHF
many	NA	TRBJ2-7	15	TRBV11-2	TGTGCCAGCAGCTTAGGGGTTACAAGCTCCTACGAGCAGTACTTC	CASSLGVTSSYEQYF
few	TRBD1	TRBJ1-1	14	TRBV7-2	TGTGCCAGCAGCCCACAGGGGGGGGACCACAGAGTATTCTTT	CASSPQGGDHRVFF
many	NA	TRBJ2-2	15	TRBV7-8	TGTGCCAGCAGCTTGAGACGCTTGACCACCGGGGAGCTGTTTTTT	CASSLRRLTTGELFF
many	NA	TRBJ2-3	12	TRBV20-1	TGCACAAACAGGTTCAGCACAGATACGCAGTATTTT	CTNRFSTDTQYF
many	TRBD2	TRBJ2-6	18	TRBV11-2	TGTGCCAGCAGCGCTACTAGCGCGCCCCTCTCTGGGGCCAACGTCCTGACTTTC	CASSATSAPLSGANVLTF
many	TRBD2	TRBJ2-1	13	TRBV20-1	TGCAGTGTACGATGGACTAGCGGGAGGGGGCAGTTCTTC	CSVRWTSGRGQFF
NA	NA	TRBJ2-2	13	TRBV5-6	TGTGCCAGCAGCTTGGGCCAGGCGCGGGAGCTGTTTTTT	CASSLGQARELFF
many	NA	TRBJ1-2	13	TRBV7-2	TGTGCCAGCAGCTCCAGGGGACCTAATTATGGCACCTTC	CASSSRGPNYGTF
few	NA	TRBJ1-5	14	TRBV12-3/TRBV12-4	TGTGCCAGCAGTTTCCTGGGGGGAAATCAGCCCCAGCATTTT	CASSFLGGNQPQHF
many	TRBD1	TRBJ2-1	17	TRBV9	TGTGCCAGCAGCGCTCCCCACCTGGACAGGCAAAACAATGAGCAGTTCTTC	CASSAPHLDRQNNEQFF
many	TRBD1	TRBJ2-1	15	TRBV28	TGTGCCAGCACCTCAGGGGACAGGGCGTACAATGAGCAGTTCTTC	CASTSGDRAYNEQFF
many	TRBD1	TRBJ2-1	17	TRBV24-1	TGTGCCACCAGTGTTAGGGACAGAGGTCTCTCCTACAATGAGCAGTTCTTC	CATSVRDRGLSYNEQFF
many	NA	TRBJ2-3	15	TRBV7-3	TGTGCCAGCAGCCGGGGACCCGGGCTGGCAGATACGCAGTATTTT	CASSRGPGLADTQYF
few	NA	TRBJ2-1	15	TRBV7-6	TGTGCCAGCAGGACCGGGACGGAGTCCTACAATGAGCAGTTCTTC	CASRTGTESYNEQFF
many	TRBD2	TRBJ2-4	13	TRBV20-1	TGCAGTGCTAGGAGGGACTATCAAAACATTCAGTACTTC	CSARRDYQNIQYF
many	NA	TRBJ1-5	14	TRBV30	TGTGCCTGGAGTGGGACATCGATGAATCAGCCCCAGCATTTT	CAWSGTSMNQPQHF
many	NA	TRBJ2-7	13	TRBV20-1	TGCAGTGCTAGAGGGGCCGCACCCTACGAGCAGTACTTC	CSARGAAPYEQYF
few	NA	TRBJ1-6	14	TRBV7-9	TGTGCCAGCAAGACGGATTCGAGTAATTCACCCCTCCACTTT	CASKTDSSNSPLHF
many	NA	TRBJ2-3	17	TRBV11-2	TGTGCCAGCAGCTTAGAGGCCTCATTTTCTAGCACAGATACGCAGTATTTT	CASSLEASFSSTDTQYF
many	NA	TRBJ2-7	15	TRBV27	TGTGCCAGCAGTTTATCCAGGGCACTCTCCTACGAGCAGTACTTC	CASSLSRALSYEQYF
many	TRBD2	TRBJ2-3	15	TRBV20-1	TGCAGTGCTAGAGCCCTAGCGGGAGCCCCAGATACGCAGTATTTT	CSARALAGAPDTQYF
NA	NA	TRBJ1-1	16	TRBV9	TGTGCCAGCAGCGCATCAGGAGTAACCGCGGGGGATGAAGCTTTCTTT	CASSASGVTAGDEAFF
few	NA	TRBJ1-3	13	TRBV20-1	TGCAGTGCTAGCAGGGGTGTTGGAAACACCATATATTTT	CSASRGVGNTIYF
few	TRBD1	TRBJ1-1	16	TRBV28	TGTGCCAGCAATACAAGACAGGGTATGGGGTACACTGAAGCTTTCTTT	CASNTRQGMGYTEAFF